This entry describes one TCR beta chain. The antigen remains undetermined. This specimen comes from a study of cytomegalovirus exposure and HLA in healthy donors. Primers for the PCR totalled 60 Vbeta and 13 Jbeta. The protocol was immunoSEQ multiplex PCR, while the TCRdb copy is restricted to in-frame clones and leaves out a portion. The sample lists 80,000 or so clones; roughly two thirds were seen once. The study's findings and limits: Presence/absence analyses treated sequencing depth as roughly uniform across donors. Common viral pathogens (according to a later analysis) appeared linked to several of the most significant clusters.

V was trimmed by 4 bases and J by 1 base, leaving 8 bases between them. This CDR3 region has 15 residues. CDR1 MGHRA and CDR2 YSYEKL come from the germline V gene. The receptor comes from a man aged 55 to 70 in good health and CMV-seropositive. The sequenced sample consisted of PBMCs. The chain joins TRBV4-1 to TRBJ1-6, with D possibly TRBD1 on 6 matching bases. The CDR3 DNA sequence: TGCGCCAGCAGCCTGGACAGTTCCTATAATTCACCCCTCCACTTT. As protein: CASSLDSSYNSPLHF.